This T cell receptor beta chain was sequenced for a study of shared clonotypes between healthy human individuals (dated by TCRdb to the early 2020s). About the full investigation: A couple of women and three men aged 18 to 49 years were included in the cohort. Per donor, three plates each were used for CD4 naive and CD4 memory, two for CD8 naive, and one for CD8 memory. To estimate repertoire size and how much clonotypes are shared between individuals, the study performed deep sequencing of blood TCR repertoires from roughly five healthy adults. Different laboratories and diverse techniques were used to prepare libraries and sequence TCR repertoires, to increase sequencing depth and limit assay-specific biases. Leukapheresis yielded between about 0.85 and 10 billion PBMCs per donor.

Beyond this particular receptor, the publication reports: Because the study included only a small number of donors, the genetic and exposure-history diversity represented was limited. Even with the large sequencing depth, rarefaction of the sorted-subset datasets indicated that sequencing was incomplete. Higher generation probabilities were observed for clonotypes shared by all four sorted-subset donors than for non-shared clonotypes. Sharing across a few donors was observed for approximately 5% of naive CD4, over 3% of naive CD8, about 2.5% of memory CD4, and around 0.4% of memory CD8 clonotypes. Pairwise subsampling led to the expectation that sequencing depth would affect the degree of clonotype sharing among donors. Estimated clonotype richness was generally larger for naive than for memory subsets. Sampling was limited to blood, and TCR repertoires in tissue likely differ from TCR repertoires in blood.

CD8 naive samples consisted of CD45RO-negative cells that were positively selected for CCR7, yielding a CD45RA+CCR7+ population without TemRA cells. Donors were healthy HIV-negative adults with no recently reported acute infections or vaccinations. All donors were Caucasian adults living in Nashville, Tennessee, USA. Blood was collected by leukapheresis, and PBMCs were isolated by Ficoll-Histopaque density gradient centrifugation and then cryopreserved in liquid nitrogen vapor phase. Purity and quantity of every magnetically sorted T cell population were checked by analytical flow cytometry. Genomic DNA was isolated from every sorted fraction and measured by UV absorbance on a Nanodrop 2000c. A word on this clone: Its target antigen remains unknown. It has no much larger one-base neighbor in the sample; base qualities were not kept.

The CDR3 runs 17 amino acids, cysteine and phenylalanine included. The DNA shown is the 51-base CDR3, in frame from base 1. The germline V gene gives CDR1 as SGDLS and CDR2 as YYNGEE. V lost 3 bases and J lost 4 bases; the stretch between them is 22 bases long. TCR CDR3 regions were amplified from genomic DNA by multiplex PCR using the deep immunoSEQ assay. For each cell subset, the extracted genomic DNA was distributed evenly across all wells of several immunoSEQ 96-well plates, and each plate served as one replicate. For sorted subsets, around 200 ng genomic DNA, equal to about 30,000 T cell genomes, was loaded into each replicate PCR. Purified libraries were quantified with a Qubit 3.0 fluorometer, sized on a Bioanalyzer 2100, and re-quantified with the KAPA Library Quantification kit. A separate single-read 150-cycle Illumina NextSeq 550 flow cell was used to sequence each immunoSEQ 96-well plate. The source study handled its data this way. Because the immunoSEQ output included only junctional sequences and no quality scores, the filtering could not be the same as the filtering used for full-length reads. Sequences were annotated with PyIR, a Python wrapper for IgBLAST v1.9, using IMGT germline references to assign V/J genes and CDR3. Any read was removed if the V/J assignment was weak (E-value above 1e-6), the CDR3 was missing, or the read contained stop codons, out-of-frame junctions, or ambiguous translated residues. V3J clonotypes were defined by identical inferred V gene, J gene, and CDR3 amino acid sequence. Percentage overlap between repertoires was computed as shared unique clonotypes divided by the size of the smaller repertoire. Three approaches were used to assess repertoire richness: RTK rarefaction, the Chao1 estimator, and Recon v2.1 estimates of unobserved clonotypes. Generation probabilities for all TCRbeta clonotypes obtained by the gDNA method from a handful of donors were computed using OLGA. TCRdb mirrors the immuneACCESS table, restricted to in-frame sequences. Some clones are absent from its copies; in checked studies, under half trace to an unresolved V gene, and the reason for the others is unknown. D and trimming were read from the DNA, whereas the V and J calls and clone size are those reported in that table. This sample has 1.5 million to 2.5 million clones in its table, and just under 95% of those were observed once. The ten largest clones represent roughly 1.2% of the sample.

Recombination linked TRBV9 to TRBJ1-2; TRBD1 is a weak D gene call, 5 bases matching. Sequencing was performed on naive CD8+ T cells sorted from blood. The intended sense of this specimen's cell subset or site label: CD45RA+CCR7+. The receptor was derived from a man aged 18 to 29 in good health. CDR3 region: CASSGPSSGRFLYGYTF. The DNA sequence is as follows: TGTGCCAGCAGCGGGCCCTCTTCAGGGCGATTCCTCTATGGCTACACCTTC.